This TCR beta chain was retrieved from a study of patients and donors after allogeneic stem cell transplantation. TCRdb analysed the RT-PCR reads with MiXCR anew, one entry per CDR3 protein. The sample lists tens of thousands of distinct CDR3 sequences, about 25% occurring once. The CDR3 contains 10 residues. Germline assignment: CDR1 SGHTA and CDR2 FQGNSA. Trimming cost V 8 bases and J 4 bases, with 5 bases left between them. The specimen was blood, either unsorted or a sorted T cell fraction (not recorded which). The gene calls are TRBV7-2 and TRBJ2-5; D remains unclear. The sequence was collected from a human donor who was either an allogeneic HSCT recipient or a stem cell or donor lymphocyte infusion donor (not recorded which). It is not recorded whose cells these are; they may come from a transplant donor. For the CDR3, the DNA is TGTGCCAGCGGGGTAGAGACCCAGTACTTC. Translating gives CASGVETQYF.